This note documents a single TCR beta chain sequence. The target antigen is unknown. Sorted subsets were amplified in replicate PCRs using 200 to 250 ng DNA, approximately 30,000 T cell genomes. Sequenced by immunoSEQ multiplex PCR; TCRdb stores in-frame clones only, minus some. The sample lists nearly 750,000 clones; roughly 72% were seen once. The data belong to a study of shared clonotypes between healthy human individuals. Overall study results and limits: There were few donors, and this limited the genetic and exposure-history diversity represented.

The CDR3 has 15 amino acids. V dropped 6 bases and J dropped 6; count of bases not matched to a gene: 8. CDR1 and CDR2 (germline): MNHEY, SMNVEV (reference sequence). The chain carries TRBV27 and TRBJ2-1, with 10 bases that match TRBD1. The receptor was isolated from a woman between 25 and 40 years old in good health. The specimen was memory CD4+ T cells sorted from blood. Subset defined: CD45RA-negative fraction. CDR3 region: CASSDRGTGANEQFF. The CDR3 DNA follows: TGTGCCAGCAGCGACAGAGGGACAGGGGCCAATGAGCAGTTCTTC.